This T cell receptor (beta chain) was identified in a study of blood T cell repertoires in COVID-19. The CDR3 length is 16 residues. Germline V lookup: CDR1 LGHNT, CDR2 FRNRAP. Trimming pared 5 bases from V and 2 bases from J, leaving 16 bases between. Generated by immunoSEQ multiplex PCR, the TCRdb table keeps only in-frame clones and is missing some. The sample includes tens of thousands of clones, around 83% of them seen just once. Sequenced input: peripheral blood. The receptor's source is a man in his sixties or seventies with acute or convalescent COVID-19. V is TRBV12-5 and J is TRBJ2-1, with D possibly matching TRBD2 (6 bases). CDR3 DNA: TGTGCTAGTGGTCCCTCGGGACTGCTCCCCTACAATGAGCAGTTCTTC. It specifies CASGPSGLLPYNEQFF.